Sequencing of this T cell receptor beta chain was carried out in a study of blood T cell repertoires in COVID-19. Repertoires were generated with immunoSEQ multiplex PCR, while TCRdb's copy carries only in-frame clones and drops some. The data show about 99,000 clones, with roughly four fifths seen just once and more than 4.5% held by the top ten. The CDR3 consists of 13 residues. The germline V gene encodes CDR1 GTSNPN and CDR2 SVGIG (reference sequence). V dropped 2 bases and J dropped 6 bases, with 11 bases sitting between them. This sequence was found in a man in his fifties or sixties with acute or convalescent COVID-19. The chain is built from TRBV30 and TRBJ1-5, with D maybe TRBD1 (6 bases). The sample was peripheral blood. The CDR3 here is CAWSPDSSQPQHF. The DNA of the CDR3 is TGTGCCTGGAGTCCGGACAGCTCTCAGCCCCAGCATTTT.